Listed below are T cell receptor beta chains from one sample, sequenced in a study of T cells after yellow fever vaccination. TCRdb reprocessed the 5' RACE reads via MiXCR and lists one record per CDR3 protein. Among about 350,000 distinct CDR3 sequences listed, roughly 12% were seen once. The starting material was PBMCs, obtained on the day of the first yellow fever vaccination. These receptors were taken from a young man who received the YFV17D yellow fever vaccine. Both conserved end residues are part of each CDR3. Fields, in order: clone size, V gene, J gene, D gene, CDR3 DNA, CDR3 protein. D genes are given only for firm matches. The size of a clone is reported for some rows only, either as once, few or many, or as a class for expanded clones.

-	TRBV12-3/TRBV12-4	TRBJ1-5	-	TGTGCCAGCTCGAACAGCCACACCGGCAATCAGCCCCAGCATTTT	CASSNSHTGNQPQHF
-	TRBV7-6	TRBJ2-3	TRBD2	TGTGCCAGCAGCGCAAGACTAGCGGGGAGGGCGAAAGATACGCAGTATTTT	CASSARLAGRAKDTQYF
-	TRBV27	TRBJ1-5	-	TGTGCCAGCCGATTGCTAACAGGGCGGTCTGGGTCGCATCAGCCCCAGCATTTT	CASRLLTGRSGSHQPQHF
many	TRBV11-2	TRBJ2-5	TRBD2	TGTGCCAGCAGCACTAGCGGGGGGGCGGGGACCCAGTACTTC	CASSTSGGAGTQYF
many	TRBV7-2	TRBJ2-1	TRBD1	TGTGCCAGCAGCCTATTAGGGGGACAGGGGATGTTGGTTGGGTACAATGAGCAGTTCTTC	CASSLLGGQGMLVGYNEQFF
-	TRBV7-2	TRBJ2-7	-	TGTGCCAGCAGCTCCTCCAGGGCATCGACATATTACGAGCAGTACTTC	CASSSSRASTYYEQYF
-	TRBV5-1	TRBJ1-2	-	TGCGCCAGCAGCTGGACTGCCCTTACCCTCTATGGCTACACCTTC	CASSWTALTLYGYTF
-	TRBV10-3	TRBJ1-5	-	TGTGCCATCAGTGATGGAGGGAGGCAGCCCCAGCATTTT	CAISDGGRQPQHF
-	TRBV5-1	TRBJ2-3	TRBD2	TGCGCCAGCAGCTTTGCCACGGGGGGAGTCACAGATACGCAGTATTTT	CASSFATGGVTDTQYF
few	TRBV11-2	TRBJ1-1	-	TGTGCCAGCAGCTTATTATTTCCGGGCAGGAGTGAAGCTTTCTTT	CASSLLFPGRSEAFF
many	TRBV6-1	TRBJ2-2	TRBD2	TGTGCCAGCAGCCGTATCCGGGCTAGCGGGGGAGGCGGGGAGCTGTTTTTT	CASSRIRASGGGGELFF
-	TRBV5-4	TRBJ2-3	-	TGTGCCAGCAGAGTGTCGTTCACAGATACGCAGTATTTT	CASRVSFTDTQYF
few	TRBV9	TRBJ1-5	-	TGTGCCAGCAGCGTAGGAGGGGGGAATCAGCCCCAGCATTTT	CASSVGGGNQPQHF
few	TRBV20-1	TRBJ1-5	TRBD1	TGCAGTGCTACGCCTGGGGACAGGCTCCATGGCAATCAGCCCCAGCATTTT	CSATPGDRLHGNQPQHF
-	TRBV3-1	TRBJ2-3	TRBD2	TGTGCCAGCAGCCCGAGACTAGCAAGGTCAGATACGCAGTATTTT	CASSPRLARSDTQYF
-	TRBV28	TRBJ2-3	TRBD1	TGTGCCAGCATCAACAGGGGGCGGGGGTTAGGGACGCAGTATTTT	CASINRGRGLGTQYF
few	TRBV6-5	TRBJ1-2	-	TGTGCCAGCAGTTACTCGTTATCAGGGATTAATGGCTACACCTTC	CASSYSLSGINGYTF
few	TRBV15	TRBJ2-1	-	TGTGCCACCAGCAGTGTAGGGGTGCACAATGAGCAGTTCTTC	CATSSVGVHNEQFF
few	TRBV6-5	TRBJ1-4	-	TGTGCCAGCAGTTACTCGAGAGGGCCTAATGAAAAACTGTTTTTT	CASSYSRGPNEKLFF
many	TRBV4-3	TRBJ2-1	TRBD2	TGCGCCAGCAGCCAACTTAACGGGGGGAATGAGCAGTTCTTC	CASSQLNGGNEQFF
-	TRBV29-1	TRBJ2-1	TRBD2	TGCAGCGTCGCAACTAGCGGGACCTACAATGAGCAGTTCTTC	CSVATSGTYNEQFF
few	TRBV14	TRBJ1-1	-	TGTGCCAGCAGCGGGGGGGCACTGGACACTGAAGCTTTCTTT	CASSGGALDTEAFF
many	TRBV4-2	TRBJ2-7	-	TGTGCCAGCAGCTCATGGGGGTCCGAGCAGTACTTC	CASSSWGSEQYF
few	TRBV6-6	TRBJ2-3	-	TGTGCCAGCAATACGGGGGGCACAGATACGCAGTATTTT	CASNTGGTDTQYF
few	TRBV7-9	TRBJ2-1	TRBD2	TGTGCCAGCAGCTTAGCGCCGGGCGGGGGGCACAATGAGCAGTTCTTC	CASSLAPGGGHNEQFF
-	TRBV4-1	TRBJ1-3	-	TGCGCCAGCAGTCTCAGGCCAGTAGCTGGAAACACCATATATTTT	CASSLRPVAGNTIYF
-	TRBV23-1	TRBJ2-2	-	-	CASFAGRPRTPGSCFF
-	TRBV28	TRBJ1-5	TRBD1	TGTGCCAGCGGGCTTTACAGGGGCCTAAATCAGCCCCAGCATTTT	CASGLYRGLNQPQHF
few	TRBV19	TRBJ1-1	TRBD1	TGTGCCAGTTTCTTGTGGACAGGGGGGTACACTGAAGCTTTCTTT	CASFLWTGGYTEAFF
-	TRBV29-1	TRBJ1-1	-	TGCAGCGCGCGTGGGCACCTTGTTGCTTTCTTT	CSARGHLVAFF
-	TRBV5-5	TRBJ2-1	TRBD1	TGTGCCAGTAAAGACAGGGCGACCTCCAATGAGCAGTTCTTC	CASKDRATSNEQFF
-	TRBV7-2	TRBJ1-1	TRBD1	TGTGCCAGCAGCTTTACGACAGGGACTGAAGCTTTCTTT	CASSFTTGTEAFF
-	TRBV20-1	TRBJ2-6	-	TGCAGTGCTAGAGACCAAGGATTCTCTGGGGCCAACGTCCTGACTTTC	CSARDQGFSGANVLTF
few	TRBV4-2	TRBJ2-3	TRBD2	TGTGCCAGCAGGCGCGGGACTAACACAGATACGCAGTATTTT	CASRRGTNTDTQYF
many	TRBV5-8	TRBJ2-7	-	TGTGCCAGCAGCCCATTGGGAGCGCAGTTGCACGAGCAGTACTTC	CASSPLGAQLHEQYF
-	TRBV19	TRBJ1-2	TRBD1	TGTGCCAGTAGTCCCACAGGGGTCCCTGCCGGCTACACCTTC	CASSPTGVPAGYTF
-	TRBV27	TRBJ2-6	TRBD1	TGTGCCAGCAGTACCAGACAGGGACCGTACTCTGGGGCCAACGTCCTGACTTTC	CASSTRQGPYSGANVLTF
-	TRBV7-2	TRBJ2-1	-	TGTGCCAGCAGCCCACCAGGGGCATATGAGCAGTTCTTC	CASSPPGAYEQFF
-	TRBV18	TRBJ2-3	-	TGTGCCAGCTCACCACCGGTGGCAGATACGCAGTATTTT	CASSPPVADTQYF
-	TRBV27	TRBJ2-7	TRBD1	TGTGCCAGCTCGTACACGACAGGGGGTTCCTACGAGCAGTACTTC	CASSYTTGGSYEQYF
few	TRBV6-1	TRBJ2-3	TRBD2	TGTGCCAGCACCCCTGCGGGGGGGACAGATACGCAGTATTTT	CASTPAGGTDTQYF
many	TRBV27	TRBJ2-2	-	TGTGCCAGCAGTTTGAGAGGGATCGGGGAGCTGTTTTTT	CASSLRGIGELFF
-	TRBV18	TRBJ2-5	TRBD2	TGTGCCAGCTCACCACCCCCAGGGACGGGGGGAGAGACCCAGTACTTC	CASSPPPGTGGETQYF
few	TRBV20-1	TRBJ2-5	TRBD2	TGCAGTGCCGCGGGAGCACAGAGAGAGACCCAGTACTTC	CSAAGAQRETQYF
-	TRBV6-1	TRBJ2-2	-	TGTGCCAGCAGGTTGGACACGAACACCGGGGAGCTGTTTTTT	CASRLDTNTGELFF
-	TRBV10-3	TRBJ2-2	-	TGTGCCATCAGTCCGGGACGGGGGAACACCGGGGAGCTGTTTTTT	CAISPGRGNTGELFF
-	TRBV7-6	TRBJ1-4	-	TGTGCCAGCAGCCCATCCGGCCGACCAGGAGATGAAAAACTGTTTTTT	CASSPSGRPGDEKLFF
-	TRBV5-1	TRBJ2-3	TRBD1	TGCGCCAGCAGCATGGGACAGGGATTAACAGATACGCAGTATTTT	CASSMGQGLTDTQYF